The 17 T cell receptor delta chains below all came from one sample that was sequenced in a study of Vδ1+ human thymocytes. Notes on the study in general: Highly polyclonal TRG and TRD repertoires with Gaussian CDR3 length distributions appeared in thymus.

Sequences come from RNA converted to cDNA by reverse transcription. Multiplex PCR used pooled V-gene forward primers and a constant-region reverse primer to amplify CDR3s. TCRdb redid the clone calls on the multiplex PCR reads with CATT. The sample holds 45,000 to 60,000 delta-chain clones; about 14% are singletons and the top ten take under 0.5%. These receptors have no known antigen. The sample was Vdelta1+ gamma-delta thymocytes from the thymus. Subset meaning: FACS-sorted CD3+ TCRalphabeta- TCRVdelta1+ TCRVdelta2- thymocytes. The receptors were gathered from a girl under three years old who had congenital heart surgery.

Points on this clone: This could be a read error, since a much larger clone is one nucleotide away. Other nucleotide sequences in the sample specify the same CDR3. The chain carries TRDV2 and TRDJ3; the D is unclear. Germline lookup yields CDR1 GEAIGNYY and CDR2 EKD. CDR3 length: 16 residues. Trimming cost V 5 bases and J 0 bases, with 10 bases left between them. The CDR3 here is CACGPVSSWDTRQMFF. CDR3 bases: TGTGCCTGTGGCCCTGTTAGCTCCTGGGACACCCGACAGATGTTTTTC.

As concerns this clone: Different DNA sequences within this sample yield the same CDR3. This chain uses TRDV1 with TRDJ1; 12 bases align to TRDD3. The CDR3 runs to 16 residues. Germline values: CDR1 TSWWSYY, CDR2 QGS. Trimming cost V 6 bases and J 6 bases; bases outside gene matches: 11. The CDR3 protein is CALGVISGGYGHKLIF. The CDR3 region has the DNA TGTGCTCTTGGAGTGATTTCTGGGGGATACGGCCATAAACTCATCTTT.

The rearrangement uses TRDV1 and TRDJ1; 8 positions match TRDD3. CDR3 length: 16 residues. J was trimmed by 2 bases and V by 2 bases; bases with no gene match: 7. Per germline, CDR1 TSWWSYY and CDR2 QGS. CDR3 sequence reads: CALGEIHYWGTDKLIF. The CDR3 region has the DNA TGTGCTCTTGGGGAAATACACTACTGGGGGACCGATAAACTCATCTTT.

This clone was counted between two and nine times. The chain has TRDV1 and TRDJ1; 9 nucleotides agree with TRDD3. The V gene end was trimmed by 4 bases and the J gene end by 6 bases; junction bases not matched to a gene: 18. Germline CDR1 and CDR2: TSWWSYY and QGS. CDR3 length equals 18 residues. CDR3 in amino acids: CALGALPPTYWGRNKLIF. CDR3 DNA sequence: TGTGCTCTTGGGGCTCTTCCCCCCACGTACTGGGGGAGAAATAAACTCATCTTT.

This chain joins TRDV2 and TRDJ3; 8 bases agree with TRDD3. Losses at the gene ends were 1 base for V and 0 bases for J; bases not matched to a gene: 13. CDR1 is GEAIGNYY and CDR2 is EKD in the germline V gene. The CDR3 consists of 21 residues. CDR3 sequence (DNA): TGTGCCTGTGACACGAGGGGTTTGACTGGGGGCAACTCCTGGGACACCCGACAGATGTTTTTC. As protein: CACDTRGLTGGNSWDTRQMFF.

The chain employs TRDV1 and TRDJ1; 8 bases map to TRDD3. The germline CDR1 and CDR2 sequences are TSWWSYY and QGS. The CDR3 extends over 18 amino acids. Losses at the gene ends were 0 bases for V and 2 bases for J; bases not matched to a gene: 11. Written as DNA, the CDR3 is TGTGCTCTTGGGGAACTTGGGCGAGACTGGGGGCCTACCGATAAACTCATCTTT. This sequence encodes CALGELGRDWGPTDKLIF.

This clone was seen a few times. Because the CDR3's place on the DNA is in doubt, the DNA is left out and the CDR3 is given as listed by TCRdb. The V and J genes are TRAV29/DV5 and TRDJ1; TRDD3, the table's D call, was not compared with the DNA. Including both end residues, the CDR3 is 25 amino acids long. CDR1 NSMFDY and CDR2 ISSIKDK come from the germline V gene. This CDR3 reads CSVLLCSKSRGPTGGLTEYTDKLIF.

This clone was counted between two and nine times. The genes are TRDV1 and TRDJ1; 9 nucleotides align to TRDD3. The trim removed 2 bases at V and 1 base at J, leaving 8 bases unmatched. Per the germline V gene, CDR1 is TSWWSYY and CDR2 is QGS. CDR3 length equals 17 residues. This CDR3 reads CALGEWRLGESTDKLIF. The CDR3 DNA is TGTGCTCTTGGGGAATGGAGACTGGGGGAGAGCACCGATAAACTCATCTTT.

This clone showed up just once. This chain links TRDV1 with TRDJ1; D not resolved. Trimming removed 4 bases at V and 3 bases at J, with 27 bases between. The CDR3 has 19 amino acids. Germline V lookup: CDR1 TSWWSYY, CDR2 QGS. The CDR3 DNA follows: TGTGCTCTTGGGGGCTCCTCGAGGCCCGGCGGGCAAAAGTCCGATAAACTCATCTTT. Amino acids: CALGGSSRPGGQKSDKLIF.

This clone was detected a few times. The chain carries TRDV1 and TRDJ1; 7 bases match TRDD2. CDR3 length equals 23 residues. V gave up 4 bases and J gave up 0 bases; unmatched junction bases: 29. The germline V gene has CDR1 TSWWSYY and CDR2 QGS. CDR3 sequence: CALGAYLSYSCTAESEYTDKLIF. Written as DNA, the CDR3 is TGTGCTCTTGGGGCCTATCTTTCCTACTCTTGTACTGCCGAGTCGGAGTACACCGATAAACTCATCTTT.

The chain combines TRDV1 with TRDJ1; TRDD2 matches at 8 bases. Germline CDR1 TSWWSYY, CDR2 QGS. J lost 2 bases, V lost 3 bases, and 23 bases had no gene match. The CDR3 runs 21 residues. The CDR3: CALGDTSSYATGLSETDKLIF. The CDR3 DNA reads as TGTGCTCTTGGGGATACGTCTTCCTACGCTACTGGGTTGAGTGAAACCGATAAACTCATCTTT.

The chain has TRDV1 and TRDJ1, with 10 bases that match TRDD3. The V segment lost 1 base and the J segment 1 base; nucleotides outside the gene matches: 24. Per germline, CDR1 TSWWSYY and CDR2 QGS. The CDR3 is 23 amino acids. The CDR3 coding sequence is TGTGCTCTTGGGGAACCTTCCTCCCCTGAGGCTTACTGGGGGATTGGTGTCACCGATAAACTCATCTTT. Translation gives CALGEPSSPEAYWGIGVTDKLIF.

The chain recombines TRDV1 with TRDJ1; 8 nucleotides match TRDD2. Germline CDR1 is TSWWSYY and CDR2 is QGS. The CDR3 totals 19 residues. The trim removed 4 bases at V and 0 bases at J, leaving 16 bases unmatched. In nucleotides, the CDR3 is TGTGCTCTTGGGGTTCCGACTCTTCCTACCTTTTTGTACACCGATAAACTCATCTTT. The encoded protein is CALGVPTLPTFLYTDKLIF.

V and J are TRDV1 and TRDJ1, with D perhaps TRDD3 (5 bases). CDR1 is TSWWSYY, CDR2 QGS, per germline. The ends were cut back, 0 bases at V and 3 bases at J, with 11 bases in the middle. The CDR3 loop spans 15 amino acids. The CDR3 nucleotides are TGTGCTCTTGGGGAACTAAGGAGGGGGCCCGATAAACTCATCTTT. Protein product: CALGELRRGPDKLIF.

This clone came up a few times. The J gene is TRDJ1, the V gene TRDV1, with D possibly being TRDD3 (7 bases). The CDR3 covers 20 residues. V lost 4 bases and J 2 bases, leaving 29 bases between the germline ends. Germline-derived CDR1 and CDR2 are TSWWSYY and QGS. This CDR3 reads CALGGRAASFRTGATDKLIF. CDR3 sequence (DNA): TGTGCTCTTGGGGGCCGTGCAGCTTCCTTCCGTACTGGGGCTACCGATAAACTCATCTTT.

There are a few counts of this clone. The chain joins TRDV1 to TRDJ1, with 10 positions matching TRDD3. Per germline, CDR1 TSWWSYY and CDR2 QGS. The CDR3 is 24 amino acids. With 0 bases clipped from V and 0 bases from J, the junction kept 25 bases outside the gene matches. The CDR3 spells CALGELPRPRGIRRTLLYTDKLIF. The CDR3 DNA is TGTGCTCTTGGGGAACTACCCAGACCGCGGGGGATACGCCGCACGCTATTGTACACCGATAAACTCATCTTT.

This rearrangement joins TRDV1 to TRDJ1; D may be TRDD3 (5 bases). This CDR3 contains 22 residues. Trimming pared 2 bases from V and 4 bases from J, leaving 35 bases between. Looked up from germline, CDR1 is TSWWSYY and CDR2 is QGS. The CDR3 DNA is TGTGCTCTTGGGGAAGTAAACACGGCTCCTGGGTTAGTCTACTGGAAGGGCGATAAACTCATCTTT. Protein: CALGEVNTAPGLVYWKGDKLIF.